The T cell receptor beta chain under discussion was sequenced for a study of blood T cell repertoires in COVID-19. The CDR3 has 16 amino acids. Germline CDR1 is MNHEY and CDR2 is SMNVEV (reference sequence). V was clipped by 5 bases and J by 2 bases; unmatched bases: 6. The method was immunoSEQ multiplex PCR; TCRdb's version includes in-frame clones alone and lacks a portion of them. The profile shows about 110,000 clones, 60% to 85% of them singletons. The sequence was collected from a woman aged 35 to 49 with acute or convalescent COVID-19. The rearrangement links TRBV27 to TRBJ2-5, with 12 bases matching TRBD2. Input material: peripheral blood. This CDR3 reads CASSPLAGGLQETQYF. DNA of the CDR3: TGTGCCAGCAGTCCACTAGCGGGGGGCCTACAAGAGACCCAGTACTTC.